This T cell receptor (beta chain) was retrieved from a study of read filtering for tumor transcriptome and immune sequencing. About the study: Patients were approximately 17 male and around 15 female, mean age approximately 70 years, range about 45 to 85. The study, taken as a whole, reports: Without single-read clonotypes, shared clonotype proportions correlated more between IR-seq and RNA-seq.

Bone marrow was sampled from every patient at the time of active disease. Molecular barcoded adaptors covering alpha/delta and beta/gamma chains were used on roughly 370 ng RNA. TCRdb redid the calling of the reads with MiXCR, one entry per CDR3 protein. Seen here are some 38,000 distinct CDR3 sequences, about an eighth observed once, and the top ten hold approximately 37%. The length of the CDR3 is 15 residues. Germline assignment: CDR1 SGHTA and CDR2 FQGNSA. V shed 2 bases, J shed 2 bases, and the junction held 3 bases outside the gene matches. This clonotype was detected many times. Antigen specificity is unknown.

The V call is TRBV7-2, the J call TRBJ2-1; 7 bases match TRBD2. The clonotype comes from a donor over 35 with multiple myeloma. Material: a population of CD138-negative cells sorted from bone marrow. In nucleotides, the CDR3 is TGTGCCAGCAGCTTAAGCGGGGATACCTACAATGAGCAGTTCTTC. As protein: CASSLSGDTYNEQFF.